A single sample gave rise to the 3 T cell receptor beta chains below, sequenced in a study of control samples from healthy donors and cancer patients. Assay: immunoSEQ multiplex PCR; the TCRdb copy retains only in-frame clones and omits some. The top ten clones hold approximately 5.5% of a sample with some 140,000 clones, roughly 94% of them seen once. The sample comprised blood. The receptors originated from a man aged 35 to 55 in good health.

V gene TRBV27 combines with J gene TRBJ1-1; no reliable D call. Per germline, CDR1 MNHEY and CDR2 SMNVEV (reference sequence). Between the trimmed V and J ends, which lost 6 bases and 1 base, there was a span of 12 bases. CDR3 size: 14 residues. CDR3 amino acids: CASRELGKNTEAFF. CDR3 nucleotides: TGTGCCAGCAGGGAACTGGGCAAGAACACTGAAGCTTTCTTT.

To note about this clone: At one boundary the junction diverges from the germline segment, which might be a read error. J is TRBJ2-3 and V is TRBV18; D gene unclear. The CDR3 covers 13 residues. Germline CDR1 is KGHSH and CDR2 is LQKENI. The CDR3 protein is CASSPPGSVPPGF. The CDR3 region has the DNA TGTGCCAGCTCACCACCGGGTTCGGTTCCCCCCGGTTTT.

The rearrangement links TRBV28 to TRBJ1-2; possibly TRBD1 for D (6 bases). Germline loops: CDR1 MDHEN, CDR2 SYDVKM. There are 14 residues in the CDR3. The V end was cut by 7 bases, the J end by 3 bases, with 15 bases between. The CDR3 nucleotides read TGTGCCAGCAACCTGAGGGGGGGCCACTATGGCTACACCTTC. Protein product: CASNLRGGHYGYTF.